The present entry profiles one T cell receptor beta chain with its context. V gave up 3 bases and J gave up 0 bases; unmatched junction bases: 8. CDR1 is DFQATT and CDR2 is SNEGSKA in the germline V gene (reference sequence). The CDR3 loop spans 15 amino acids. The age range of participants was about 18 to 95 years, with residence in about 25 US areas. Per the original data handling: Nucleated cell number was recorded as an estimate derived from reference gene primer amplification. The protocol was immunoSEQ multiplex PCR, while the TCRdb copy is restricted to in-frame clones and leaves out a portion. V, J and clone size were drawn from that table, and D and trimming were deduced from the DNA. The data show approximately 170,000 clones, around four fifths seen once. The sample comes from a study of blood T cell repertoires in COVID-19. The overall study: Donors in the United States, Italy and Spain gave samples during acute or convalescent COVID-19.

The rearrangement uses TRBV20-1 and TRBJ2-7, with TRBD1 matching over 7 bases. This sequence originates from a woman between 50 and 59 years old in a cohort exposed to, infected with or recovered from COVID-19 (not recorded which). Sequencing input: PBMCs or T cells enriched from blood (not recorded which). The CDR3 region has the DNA TGCAGTGCTAGTCCCAGGAACAGGGGCTCCTACGAGCAGTACTTC. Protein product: CSASPRNRGSYEQYF.